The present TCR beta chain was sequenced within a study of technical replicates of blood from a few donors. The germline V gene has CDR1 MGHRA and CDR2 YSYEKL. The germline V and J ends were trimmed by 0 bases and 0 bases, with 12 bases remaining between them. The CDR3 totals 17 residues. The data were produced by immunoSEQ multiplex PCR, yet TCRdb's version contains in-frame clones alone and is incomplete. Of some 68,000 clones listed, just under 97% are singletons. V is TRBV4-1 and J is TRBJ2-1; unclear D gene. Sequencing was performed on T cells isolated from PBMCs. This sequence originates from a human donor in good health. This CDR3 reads CASSQDRARSSYNEQFF. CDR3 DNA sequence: TGCGCCAGCAGCCAAGATCGCGCTAGGAGCTCCTACAATGAGCAGTTCTTC.